These 15 T cell receptor beta chains were all obtained from the same sample, sequenced in a study of cytomegalovirus exposure and HLA in healthy donors. Primers included in the PCR were 60 Vbeta and 13 Jbeta primers. The table came from immunoSEQ multiplex PCR; TCRdb's copy has only in-frame clones and leaves some out. This table has roughly 20,000 clones, approximately 80% appearing once. Sequences were obtained from PBMCs. These receptors originate from a man aged 60 to 69 in good health and CMV-seronegative.

This chain connects TRBV7-9 to TRBJ1-3; the D gene is possibly TRBD1 (6 bases). This CDR3 spans 16 amino acids. The V and J ends lost 6 bases and 1 base respectively, with 16 bases between them. The germline CDR1 and CDR2 sequences are SEHNR and FQNEAQ (reference sequence). This CDR3 is CASSSGQPSSGNTIYF. In nucleotides, the CDR3 is TGTGCCAGCAGTTCCGGACAGCCGTCATCTGGAAACACCATATATTTT.

V is TRBV2 and J is TRBJ2-3, with TRBD2 identical over 7 bases. V dropped 6 bases and J dropped 11; count of bases not matched to a gene: 5. CDR3 size: 11 residues. The germline V gene has CDR1 SNHLY and CDR2 FYNNEI. The CDR3 is CASRAASGQYF. The CDR3, as DNA: TGTGCCAGCAGGGCGGCTAGCGGGCAGTATTTT.

The V call is TRBV6-5, the J call TRBJ2-5; D is uncertain. V lost 8 bases and J 10 bases, leaving 17 bases between the germline ends. CDR3 length equals 12 residues. Germline-derived CDR1 and CDR2 are MNHEY and SVGAGI. The CDR3 sequence is CASGPNMEDQYF. In DNA, the CDR3 is TGTGCCAGCGGGCCGAATATGGAAGACCAGTACTTC.

The chain recombines TRBV5-1 with TRBJ2-4; 16 positions match TRBD2. The V gene end was trimmed by 7 bases and the J gene end by 1 base; junction bases not matched to a gene: 11. From germline, CDR1 is SGHRS and CDR2 YFSETQ. The length of the CDR3 is 19 residues. The CDR3, as DNA: TGCGCCAGCTCTCGGCTCGGGACTAGCGGGAGGGTCGCCAAAAACATTCAGTACTTC. This encodes CASSRLGTSGRVAKNIQYF.

This clone has just one count. The chain is built from TRBV2 and TRBJ2-2, with D possibly being TRBD1 (6 bases). CDR1 is SNHLY and CDR2 is FYNNEI in the germline V gene. The CDR3 covers 13 residues. Trimming took off 6 bases at V and 5 bases at J, with 10 bases between the two ends. The chain's CDR3 is CASRGRGTGELFF. CDR3 nucleotides: TGTGCCAGCAGGGGCAGGGGTACCGGGGAGCTGTTTTTT.

There are a few counts of this clone. The V and J genes are TRBV5-1 and TRBJ1-5; weak D call: TRBD1 (5 bases). Looked up from germline, CDR1 is SGHRS and CDR2 is YFSETQ. The length of the CDR3 is 12 residues. V dropped 0 bases and J dropped 9 bases, with 7 bases sitting between them. The CDR3 here is CASSLDQGPQHF. CDR3 bases: TGCGCCAGCAGCTTGGATCAGGGGCCCCAGCATTTT. Together with reference TRBV5-1 and TRBJ1-5, the CDR3 gives the full variable domain: KAGVTQTPRYLIKTRGQQVTLSCSPISGHRSVSWYQQTPGQGLQFLFEYFSETQRNKGNFPGRFSGRQFSNSRSEMNVSTLELGDSALYLCASSLDQGPQHFGDGTRLSIL.

This chain links TRBV7-3 with TRBJ2-1, with 8 bases fitting TRBD2. V was clipped by 1 base and J by 8 bases; unmatched bases: 7. The CDR3 has 15 residues. Germline V gene lookup returns CDR1 SGHTA and CDR2 FQGTGA. CDR3 nucleotides: TGTGCCAGCAGCTTAAAAAGCGGGAGTTTCGATGAGCAGTTCTTC. It codes for CASSLKSGSFDEQFF.

The rearrangement uses TRBV11-3 and TRBJ2-1; TRBD2 matches at 9 bases. Germline CDR1 and CDR2: SGHNT and YENEEA. V gave up 5 bases and J gave up 7 bases; unmatched junction bases: 12. The CDR3 sequence is 16 residues long. The CDR3 loop reads CASSPRSGRARNEQFF. Written as DNA, the CDR3 is TGTGCCAGCAGCCCGCGTAGCGGGAGAGCAAGGAATGAGCAGTTCTTC.

The chain is built from TRBV7-3 and TRBJ2-7; D is possibly TRBD2 (5 bases). The CDR3 has 16 residues. Trimming left V 1 base short and J 1 base short, with 14 bases between. CDR1 is SGHTA, CDR2 FQGTGA, per germline. This CDR3 is CASSLNPGFLSYEQYF. In DNA form, the CDR3 reads TGTGCCAGCAGCTTAAACCCGGGATTCTTGTCCTACGAGCAGTACTTC.

In this sample, this clone turned up once. A read error may account for a junction end that differs from germline. The V call is TRBV5-5, the J call TRBJ2-7; TRBD1 aligns across 8 bases. The germline V gene encodes CDR1 SGHKS and CDR2 YYEKEE (reference sequence). The CDR3 extends over 17 amino acids. For the CDR3, the DNA is TGTGCCAGCCGCTTGGATGCCAGGGGGCTAAGAGACAACGAGCAGTACTTC. It codes for CASRLDARGLRDNEQYF.

The chain employs TRBV6-5 and TRBJ1-1; D may be TRBD1 (6 bases). This CDR3 contains 16 residues. With 2 bases removed from V and 3 bases from J, the gap between germline ends came to 16 bases. The V gene's germline CDR1 is MNHEY and CDR2 SVGAGI. CDR3 sequence reads: CASSYGGTGSDTEAFF. CDR3 coding DNA: TGTGCCAGCAGTTACGGCGGTACAGGGAGTGACACTGAAGCTTTCTTT.

This clone was detected a few times. CDR3 DNA: TGTGCCAGCAGCTTAGGTCTTGAGGAGCAGTTCTTC. The encoded protein is CASSLGLEEQFF. The genes are TRBV7-3 and TRBJ2-1, with D unclear. CDR3 length: 12 amino acids. Trimming pared 2 bases from V and 10 bases from J, leaving 9 bases between. Germline CDR1 and CDR2: SGHTA and FQGTGA. The variable domain in full, with the rest retrieved from reference TRBV7-3 and TRBJ2-1, is GAGVSQTPSNKVTEKGKYVELRCDPISGHTALYWYRQSLGQGPEFLIYFQGTGAADDSGLPNDRFFAVRPEGSVSTLKIQRTERGDSAVYLCASSLGLEEQFFGPGTRLTVL.

In regard to this clone: One end of the junction does not line up with germline, which may come from a read error. The chain combines TRBV7-7 with TRBJ2-1; TRBD1 agrees at 10 bases. This CDR3 is built from 12 residues. Germline lookup yields CDR1 SSHAT and CDR2 FNYEAQ (reference sequence). CDR3 sequence reads: CASSGQGGYQFF. The CDR3 region has the DNA TGTGCTAGCAGCGGACAGGGGGGCTACCAGTTCTTC. Full variable domain (remainder filled in from reference TRBV7-7 and TRBJ2-1): GAGVSQSPRYKVTKRGQDVTLRCDPISSHATLYWYQQALGQGPEFLTYFNYEAQPDKSGLPSDRFSAERPEGSISTLTIQRTEQRDSAMYRCASSGQGGYQFFGPGTRLTVL.

As to this clone: One end of the junction is discordant with germline, which a read error may explain. The rearrangement links TRBV7-7 to TRBJ2-1; 9 bases line up with TRBD1. This CDR3 has 14 amino acids. Germline-derived CDR1 and CDR2 are SSHAT and FNYEAQ (reference sequence). CDR3 nucleotide sequence: TGTGCTAGCAGCTCCCGGGACAGGGATGGCGAGCAGTTCTTC. Protein: CASSSRDRDGEQFF.

V usage is TRBV5-1 and J usage is TRBJ2-2; 14 positions agree with TRBD2. Germline loops: CDR1 SGHRS, CDR2 YFSETQ. Losses at the gene ends were 4 bases for V and 6 bases for J; bases not matched to a gene: 5. The CDR3 is 16 amino acids. The CDR3 DNA reads as TGCGCCAGCAGCCTCGGACTAGCGGGAGGCGCCGGGGAGCTGTTTTTT. Amino acids: CASSLGLAGGAGELFF.